This T cell receptor beta chain was retrieved from a study of HIV-infected patients and healthy controls. Study-level results: Compared with controls, mean Gini indices were significantly raised in HIV-infected repertoires, possibly indicating oligoclonality. Untreated HIV+ repertoires had roughly threefold fewer distinct CDR3s and lower Shannon diversity than healthy controls. In HIV-infected patients, the apparent post-therapy Gini index recovery did not replicate in size-matched data. HLA types of the donors remained undetermined.

The repertoire came from unfractionated whole blood and reflected all unsorted peripheral T cells. This clonotype appeared many times. What it recognizes is unknown. Alpha and beta constant-region primers primed reverse transcription of about 500 ng RNA. Alpha and beta chain libraries were made separately by chain-specific third strand synthesis with multiplexing indices. TCRdb re-analysed the 5' RACE reads in MiXCR, keeping a single row per CDR3 protein. The sample comprises about 18,000 distinct CDR3 sequences, 12% of which are singletons, and roughly 11% rests with the top ten. With 6 bases clipped from V and 4 bases from J, the junction kept 6 bases outside the gene matches. Per germline, CDR1 SNHLY and CDR2 FYNNEI. This CDR3 has 15 residues.

The receptor comes from an adult in good health. Sequencing used blood. J is TRBJ2-3 and V is TRBV2; 11 bases fit TRBD2. CDR3 in DNA: TGTGCCAGCAGGGGACTAGCGGAACGAGCAGATACGCAGTATTTT. It codes for CASRGLAERADTQYF.